This T cell receptor (beta chain) was profiled in a study of early T cells in non-severe SARS-CoV-2 infection. Looking at the study overall: Sequenced material consisted of bulk RNA (from unsorted whole blood), and chains were unpaired.

Study findings and constraints: The study's VDJdb matching favored anti-spike CD8 responses and missed private and CD4 specificities.

Germline V gene lookup returns CDR1 KGHDR and CDR2 SFDVKD. V lost 1 base to trimming and J lost 4 bases, with 11 bases between them. This CDR3 is 15 amino acids long. Unique molecular identifier tags were affixed to discrete cDNA molecules. TCRdb re-called the 5' RACE reads through MiXCR, storing one row per CDR3 protein. The repertoire holds fewer than 65,000 distinct CDR3 sequences, with about 6% as singletons. This clonotype has a count of ten or more. Its antigen is as yet unknown. The material sequenced was whole blood, taken at baseline. The receptor was isolated from an adult who was a healthcare worker with PCR-confirmed SARS-CoV-2 infection or an uninfected control (not recorded which). The rearrangement links TRBV24-1 to TRBJ2-3, with D possibly being TRBD2 (5 bases). CDR3 region: CATSDLEAGPDTQYF. CDR3 sequence (DNA): TGTGCCACCAGTGATTTAGAGGCGGGTCCAGATACGCAGTATTTT.